The 17 T cell receptor beta chains below all came from one sample that was sequenced in a study of a mutant IDH1 vaccine in newly diagnosed glioma. Assay: immunoSEQ multiplex PCR; the TCRdb copy retains only in-frame clones and omits some. Of roughly 70,000 clones listed, 80% to 90% are singletons. The time point: baseline, week 1 (first vaccination visit). The treatment here: pre-vaccination baseline after standard-of-care therapy. Sequencing was performed on PBMCs, taken from a glioma patient treated with radiotherapy, temozolomide or both. These TCRs come from a man younger than 45 with glioma.

The gene calls are TRBV5-1 and TRBJ2-3; D unresolved. Germline CDR1 SGHRS, CDR2 YFSETQ. Trimming stripped 4 bases from V and 2 bases from J, with 11 bases between. This CDR3 is 14 amino acids long. CDR3 nucleotides: TGCGCCAGCAGCACTGACACCAACACAGATACGCAGTATTTT. It specifies CASSTDTNTDTQYF.

The chain uses TRBV6-5 and TRBJ1-2; weak D call: TRBD1 (6 bases). This CDR3 comprises 13 residues. Trimming stripped 5 bases from V and 4 bases from J, with 11 bases between. CDR1 and CDR2 from the germline V gene are MNHEY and SVGAGI. The CDR3 loop reads CASSKGGGYGYTF. The CDR3 DNA reads as TGTGCCAGCAGTAAAGGGGGGGGCTATGGCTACACCTTC.

V gene TRBV28 combines with J gene TRBJ2-3; TRBD2 is a possible D gene (5 bases). The CDR3 spans 16 residues. CDR1 is MDHEN, CDR2 SYDVKM, per germline. V dropped 8 bases and J dropped 3 bases, with 21 bases sitting between them. CDR3 in amino acids: CASEPHTGKPTDTQYF. The CDR3 DNA is TGTGCCAGCGAACCCCACACCGGGAAACCTACAGATACGCAGTATTTT.

This chain joins TRBV6-6 and TRBJ2-3; no clear D gene. V dropped 3 bases and J dropped 4 bases, with 11 bases sitting between them. The CDR3 has 14 amino acids. Germline CDR1 is MNHNY and CDR2 is SVGAGI (reference sequence). This CDR3 is CASSYLIGADTQYF. Written as DNA, the CDR3 is TGTGCCAGCAGTTATTTAATCGGAGCAGATACGCAGTATTTT.

The genes are TRBV7-8 and TRBJ1-5, with 8 bases aligning to TRBD1. The CDR3 consists of 17 residues. V lost 5 bases, J lost 2 bases, and 11 bases stayed unmatched. Germline V gives CDR1 SGHVS, CDR2 FQNEAQ. The CDR3, as DNA: TGTGCCAGCAGCAGACAGGGGATCCAGTATGGCAATCAGCCCCAGCATTTT. Translated, it gives CASSRQGIQYGNQPQHF. Combining the CDR3 with reference TRBV7-8 and TRBJ1-5 gives the whole variable domain GAGVSQSPRYKVAKRGQDVALRCDPISGHVSLFWYQQALGQGPEFLTYFQNEAQLDKSGLPSDRFFAERPEGSVSTLKIQRTQQEDSAVYLCASSRQGIQYGNQPQHFGDGTRLSIL.

The gene calls are TRBV21-1 and TRBJ1-5; TRBD1, the table's D call, was not compared with the DNA. TRBV21-1 is flagged as a pseudogene. The CDR3 extends over 16 amino acids. The CDR3 spells CASSKGDRASNQPQHF. Written as DNA, the CDR3 is TGTGCCAGCAGCAAAGGAGACAGGGCAAGCAATCAGCCCCAGCATTTT.

The V and J genes are TRBV5-1 and TRBJ1-5; 9 bases map to TRBD1. The V and J ends lost 4 bases and 3 bases, in that order; junction bases with no gene match: 8. From germline, CDR1 is SGHRS and CDR2 YFSETQ. The CDR3 extends over 16 amino acids. CDR3 in DNA: TGCGCCAGCAGCCCCACCGGGACAGGGTACAATCAGCCCCAGCATTTT. This encodes CASSPTGTGYNQPQHF.

The chain employs TRBV7-2 and TRBJ2-3; no clear D. The CDR3 consists of 14 residues. V was cut by 3 bases and J by 1 base, with 8 bases left in between. Germline CDR1 SGHTA, CDR2 FQGNSA. CDR3 loop: CASSFAMGTDTQYF. CDR3 in DNA: TGTGCCAGCAGCTTCGCGATGGGCACAGATACGCAGTATTTT.

V gene TRBV19 combines with J gene TRBJ1-3, with D possibly matching TRBD1 (6 bases). The CDR3 extends over 14 amino acids. V shed 5 bases and J shed 0 bases, with 8 bases lying between them. In germline, CDR1 is LNHDA, CDR2 SQIVND (reference sequence). The CDR3 nucleotides read TGTGCCAGTAGTCGGACAGACTCTGGAAACACCATATATTTT. It codes for CASSRTDSGNTIYF.

This clone was observed a few times. The rearrangement joins TRBV30 to TRBJ1-5; D is uncertain. The CDR3 runs to 13 residues. V was cut by 0 bases and J by 0 bases, with 3 bases left in between. Germline-derived CDR1 and CDR2 are GTSNPN and SVGIG (reference sequence). CDR3 protein: CAWSVGSNQPQHF. The CDR3, as DNA: TGTGCCTGGAGTGTGGGTAGCAATCAGCCCCAGCATTTT. The variable domain in full, completed from reference TRBV30 and TRBJ1-5, reads SQTIHQWPATLVQPVGSPLSLECTVEGTSNPNLYWYRQAAGRGLQLLFYSVGIGQISSEVPQNLSASRPQDRQFILSSKKLLLSDSGFYLCAWSVGSNQPQHFGDGTRLSIL.

The chain employs TRBV7-9 and TRBJ2-5; D perhaps matches TRBD1 (6 bases). Germline CDR1 reads SEHNR; CDR2 reads FQNEAQ (reference sequence). CDR3 length: 15 amino acids. Trimming took off 4 bases at V and 0 bases at J, with 12 bases between the two ends. This chain's CDR3 is CASSSGQLYQETQYF. The DNA for the CDR3 is TGTGCCAGCAGCTCCGGACAGTTGTACCAAGAGACCCAGTACTTC.

The chain carries TRBV27 and TRBJ1-5; perhaps TRBD1 as D (6 bases). Trimming removed 2 bases from V and 6 bases from J, with 14 bases in between. This CDR3 comprises 15 residues. CDR1 is MNHEY, CDR2 SMNVEV, per germline (reference sequence). CDR3 amino acids: CASSLGRGSGQPQHF. Here the CDR3 DNA reads TGTGCCAGCAGTTTAGGTAGGGGGAGCGGTCAGCCCCAGCATTTT.

This clone was seen once. The J gene is TRBJ2-3, the V gene TRBV5-1; no clear D gene. The CDR3 runs 13 residues. V lost 3 bases, J lost 7 bases, and 12 bases lay in between. Germline CDR1 is SGHRS and CDR2 is YFSETQ. In DNA, the CDR3 is TGCGCCAGCAGCTATACCACCGAGAATACGCAGTATTTT. Translation: CASSYTTENTQYF. Full variable domain (remainder filled in from reference TRBV5-1 and TRBJ2-3): KAGVTQTPRYLIKTRGQQVTLSCSPISGHRSVSWYQQTPGQGLQFLFEYFSETQRNKGNFPGRFSGRQFSNSRSEMNVSTLELGDSALYLCASSYTTENTQYFGPGTRLTVL.

This clone was picked up one time. V is TRBV7-2 and J is TRBJ2-1, with 14 bases identical to TRBD2. From germline, CDR1 is SGHTA and CDR2 FQGNSA. V lost 3 bases, J lost 4 bases, and 2 bases stayed unmatched. The CDR3 is 16 residues long. The CDR3 is CASSFGTSGGYNEQFF. In nucleotides, the CDR3 is TGTGCCAGCAGCTTTGGGACTAGCGGGGGTTACAATGAGCAGTTCTTC.

The rearrangement links TRBV5-6 to TRBJ2-7; possible D gene TRBD1, 6 bases. The CDR3 spans 14 residues. The germline V gene has CDR1 SGHDT and CDR2 YYEEEE. Trimming shortened V by 5 bases and J by 3 bases, and 15 bases separated the two germline ends. CDR3 loop: CASRQLDRYYEQYF. The CDR3 bases are TGTGCCAGCAGACAACTGGACAGATACTACGAGCAGTACTTC. Looking up the rest from reference TRBV5-6 and TRBJ2-7 gives the full variable domain: DAGVTQSPTHLIKTRGQQVTLRCSPKSGHDTVSWYQQALGQGPQFIFQYYEEEERQRGNFPDRFSGHQFPNYSSELNVNALLLGDSALYLCASRQLDRYYEQYFGPGTRLTVT.

The V gene is TRBV6-5, the J gene TRBJ1-2; D gene ambiguous. V shed 3 bases and J shed 3 bases, with 11 bases lying between them. The CDR3 runs 14 residues. The germline gives CDR1 MNHEY, CDR2 SVGAGI. CDR3 DNA: TGTGCCAGCAGTTATTTGAGAGCTGACTATGGCTACACCTTC. It codes for CASSYLRADYGYTF.

This rearrangement joins TRBV5-4 to TRBJ2-3; 7 nucleotides match TRBD1. Unmatched junction bases numbered 6, after V lost 1 base and J lost 1 base. The CDR3 sequence is 16 residues long. Germline CDR1 SGHNT, CDR2 YYREEE (reference sequence). CDR3 protein: CASSLKGAGGTDTQYF. The CDR3 DNA follows: TGTGCCAGCAGCTTGAAGGGGGCTGGTGGCACAGATACGCAGTATTTT.